These 23 T cell receptor beta chains came from one sample sequenced in a study of T cell changes during pregnancy in multiple sclerosis. Assay: immunoSEQ multiplex PCR; the TCRdb copy retains only in-frame clones and omits some. The table lists more than 15,000 clones, 88% of them singletons, with 1.3% in the top ten. Sequencing used CD4+ T cells from peripheral blood mononuclear cells, obtained in the first trimester of pregnancy. The receptors stem from a female donor in good health, enrolled as a control in a pregnancy study.

The genes are TRBV6-1 and TRBJ1-2; tentatively, D is TRBD1 (6 bases). The germline V gene encodes CDR1 MNHNS and CDR2 SASEGT. This CDR3 is built from 12 residues. With 5 bases removed from V and 5 bases from J, the gap between germline ends came to 9 bases. CDR3 sequence reads: CASSLRGYGYTF. The CDR3 coding sequence is TGTGCCAGCAGTCTAAGGGGGTATGGCTACACCTTC.

This chain uses TRBV9 with TRBJ2-7, with a weak D call TRBD1 (5 bases). Germline values: CDR1 SGDLS, CDR2 YYNGEE. V lost 4 bases, J lost 6 bases, and 11 bases lay in between. There are 12 residues in the CDR3. CDR3 coding DNA: TGTGCCAGCAGCCCCCGTGGGGCCGAGCAGTACTTC. Translated: CASSPRGAEQYF.

CDR3 sequence: CASSWQGGLEQYF. CDR3 bases: TGTGCCAGCAGTTGGCAGGGGGGTCTCGAGCAGTACTTC. V usage is TRBV27 and J usage is TRBJ2-7; TRBD1 might be the D (7 bases). The germline V gene has CDR1 MNHEY and CDR2 SMNVEV (reference sequence). The CDR3 sequence is 13 residues long. V lost 4 bases and J 6 bases, leaving 13 bases between the germline ends.

The chain employs TRBV29-1 and TRBJ1-1, with D hard to call. CDR1 and CDR2 (germline): SQVTM, ANQGSEA. Trimming took 5 bases from V and 0 from J, leaving 16 bases between them. The CDR3 loop spans 15 amino acids. The CDR3 region is CSVPGWQSLNTEAFF. For the CDR3, the DNA is TGCAGCGTTCCGGGGTGGCAGAGTTTGAACACTGAAGCTTTCTTT.

This chain's CDR3 is CASSYSGRGFEQYF. Here the CDR3 DNA reads TGTGCCAGCAGTTACTCGGGCAGGGGGTTCGAGCAGTACTTC. V and J are TRBV6-6 and TRBJ2-7; 7 bases are a match to TRBD1. The germline V gene encodes CDR1 MNHNY and CDR2 SVGAGI (reference sequence). Germline trimming cut 0 bases from V and 6 bases from J; bases unmatched to any gene: 5. The CDR3 runs to 14 residues.

The rearrangement uses TRBV9 and TRBJ2-3; 8 bases are shared with TRBD2. The CDR3 spans 14 residues. Germline CDR1 reads SGDLS; CDR2 reads YYNGEE. Trimming at V came to 0 bases and at J to 7 bases, leaving 4 bases not matched to a gene. As DNA, the CDR3 is TGTGCCAGCAGCGTAGAACGGGGGGGTAATACGCAGTATTTT. Translated, it gives CASSVERGGNTQYF.

This chain uses TRBV5-4 with TRBJ1-2; D remains unclear. In germline, CDR1 is SGHNT, CDR2 YYREEE (reference sequence). V was cut by 0 bases and J by 8 bases, with 11 bases left in between. The CDR3 contains 13 residues. The CDR3 DNA reads as TGTGCCAGCAGCTTGGTTACTAGGCAGGGCTACACCTTC. Residues: CASSLVTRQGYTF.

V and J are TRBV7-8 and TRBJ1-2; D is ambiguous. The CDR3 is 13 residues long. Germline V gene lookup returns CDR1 SGHVS and CDR2 FQNEAQ. The germline V and J ends were trimmed by 3 bases and 1 base, with 6 bases remaining between them. This CDR3 reads CASSFGFNYGYTF. The DNA of the CDR3 is TGTGCCAGCAGCTTCGGGTTTAACTATGGCTACACCTTC.

J is TRBJ2-2 and V is TRBV5-1; D might be TRBD2 (5 bases). The V gene's germline CDR1 is SGHRS and CDR2 YFSETQ. This CDR3 is 15 amino acids long. V was clipped by 7 bases and J by 6 bases, with 19 bases between them. As DNA, the CDR3 is TGCGCCAGCGTGCCAACGACGACTACTGCCGGGGAGCTGTTTTTT. This gives the protein CASVPTTTTAGELFF.

CDR3 protein: CASSRQGNYGYTF. DNA of the CDR3: TGTGCCAGCAGTCGTCAGGGTAACTATGGCTACACCTTC. V and J are TRBV7-2 and TRBJ1-2; the D gene is possibly TRBD1 (5 bases). V was cut by 6 bases and J by 1 base, with 9 bases left in between. There are 13 residues in the CDR3. Germline V lookup: CDR1 SGHTA, CDR2 FQGNSA. The full variable domain, its missing parts supplied by reference TRBV7-2 and TRBJ1-2, is GAGVSQSPSNKVTEKGKDVELRCDPISGHTALYWYRQSLGQGLEFLIYFQGNSAPDKSGLPSDRFSAERTGGSVSTLTIQRTQQEDSAVYLCASSRQGNYGYTFGSGTRLTVV.

The chain joins TRBV6-6 to TRBJ2-3, with TRBD2 matching 10 bases. V dropped 6 bases and J dropped 5; count of bases not matched to a gene: 8. Germline V CDR1 and CDR2: MNHNY, SVGAGI (reference sequence). The CDR3 length is 15 residues. The CDR3 DNA is TGTGCCAGCAGATCCCTAGCGGGAGCTGTAGATACGCAGTATTTT. Translation gives CASRSLAGAVDTQYF.

The rearrangement links TRBV28 to TRBJ1-4, with D unclear. Germline CDR1 and CDR2: MDHEN and SYDVKM. Trimming shortened V by 4 bases and J by 7 bases, and 16 bases separated the two germline ends. This CDR3 has 15 residues. The CDR3 DNA reads as TGTGCCAGCAGTTCCTCGGGGAAAGTCGGTGAAAAACTGTTTTTT. Protein product: CASSSSGKVGEKLFF.

The CDR3 bases are TGTGCCAGCACCAACTCAGGGGCGGTACTGTTTTTT. Amino acids: CASTNSGAVLFF. The chain couples TRBV6-6 to TRBJ1-4, with D possibly being TRBD1 (6 bases). Germline V gene data show CDR1 as MNHNY and CDR2 as SVGAGI (reference sequence). V lost 7 bases to trimming and J lost 13 bases, with 16 bases between them. CDR3 length equals 12 residues.

J is TRBJ1-2 and V is TRBV30; D is perhaps TRBD1 (6 bases). V lost 8 bases and J 1 base, leaving 23 bases between the germline ends. The CDR3 runs 16 residues. The germline gives CDR1 GTSNPN, CDR2 SVGIG (reference sequence). CDR3 in amino acids: CAGTDRKVSFNYGYTF. The CDR3 DNA sequence: TGTGCCGGGACTGACAGGAAGGTTTCTTTTAACTATGGCTACACCTTC.

The chain carries TRBV19 and TRBJ1-1; 9 bases fit TRBD1. This CDR3 is 14 amino acids long. V lost 10 bases and J lost 7; bases outside the gene matches: 13. The germline V gene has CDR1 LNHDA and CDR2 SQIVND (reference sequence). This chain's CDR3 is CATSIQGAMSEAFF. CDR3 bases: TGTGCCACTTCAATACAGGGGGCTATGAGTGAAGCTTTCTTT.

This rearrangement joins TRBV5-8 to TRBJ2-7, with 8 bases matching TRBD1. Germline CDR1 SGHTS, CDR2 YDEGEE. The CDR3 runs to 13 residues. With V trimmed by 7 bases and J by 3 bases, 6 bases remained unmatched. The CDR3 reads CASHGTGLYEQYF. In DNA form, the CDR3 reads TGTGCCAGCCACGGGACAGGTCTCTACGAGCAGTACTTC.

This clone occurred once. The V gene is TRBV11-3, the J gene TRBJ2-5; TRBD2 matches at 15 bases. CDR1 and CDR2 (germline): SGHNT, YENEEA. This CDR3 spans 16 amino acids. Unmatched junction bases numbered 4, after V lost 5 bases and J lost 3 bases. The chain's CDR3 is CASSTWTSGGEETQYF. The CDR3 DNA reads TGTGCCAGCAGCACCTGGACTAGCGGGGGGGAAGAGACCCAGTACTTC.

This chain joins TRBV19 and TRBJ1-5, with D maybe TRBD1 (6 bases). Germline assignment: CDR1 LNHDA and CDR2 SQIVND (reference sequence). CDR3 length equals 14 residues. The V gene lost 3 bases and the J gene lost 5 bases, with 11 bases spanning the gap. The CDR3 nucleotides are TGTGCCAGTAGTATGGGGGGGCTTTATCAGCCCCAGCATTTT. Encoded protein: CASSMGGLYQPQHF.

The chain uses TRBV7-9 and TRBJ2-7; 8 bases align to TRBD2. Germline-derived CDR1 and CDR2 are SEHNR and FQNEAQ (reference sequence). V shed 9 bases and J 6 bases; nucleotides not matched to a gene: 7. There are 12 residues in the CDR3. CDR3 DNA sequence: TGTGCCAGTGAGCGGGAGTCCCCCGAGCAGTACTTC. Protein: CASERESPEQYF.

The V and J genes are TRBV13 and TRBJ1-1; D gene ambiguous. Germline CDR1 and CDR2: PRHDT and FYEKMQ (reference sequence). CDR3 length: 12 amino acids. V lost 2 bases, J lost 7 bases, and 8 bases lay in between. This chain's CDR3 is CASSLRAFEAFF. The CDR3 DNA follows: TGTGCCAGCAGCTTACGAGCATTTGAAGCTTTCTTT.

V and J are TRBV9 and TRBJ2-6; 11 bases fit TRBD1. V trimming: 0 bases; J trimming: 4 bases; junction bases outside the gene matches: 12. The CDR3 spans 20 residues. Germline V lookup: CDR1 SGDLS, CDR2 YYNGEE. CDR3 sequence reads: CASSVESRTGGAFGANVLTF. CDR3 coding DNA: TGTGCCAGCAGCGTAGAATCGCGGACAGGGGGCGCGTTCGGGGCCAACGTCCTGACTTTC.

V usage is TRBV5-1 and J usage is TRBJ2-7; D gene unclear. V was cut by 0 bases and J by 0 bases, with 7 bases left in between. Germline CDR1 and CDR2: SGHRS and YFSETQ. This CDR3 has 14 residues. The DNA of the CDR3 is TGCGCCAGCAGCTTGGCCGGTAGCTCCTACGAGCAGTACTTC. It encodes CASSLAGSSYEQYF.

The chain is built from TRBV7-9 and TRBJ2-3, with 10 positions matching TRBD1. The CDR3 is 18 amino acids. With V trimmed by 5 bases and J by 0 bases, 11 bases remained unmatched. Germline CDR1 reads SEHNR; CDR2 reads FQNEAQ (reference sequence). DNA for the CDR3: TGTGCCAGCAGCCTTCATCCCCGGACAGGGGGTAGCACAGATACGCAGTATTTT. Encoded protein: CASSLHPRTGGSTDTQYF.